Below are 22 T cell receptor beta chains sequenced from a single sample in a study of CXCR3-negative and CXCR3-positive naive CD8 T cells. Study-level findings and limits: TRB CDR3 hydrophobicity was greater in CXCR3-positive naive cells than in CXCR3-negative naive cells.

UMI labels and 5' RACE were used to prepare the TRB cDNA libraries. From the 5' RACE reads, TCRdb lists one entry per CDR3 protein and no DNA. The sample holds 150,000 or so distinct CDR3 sequences. These TCRs are of unknown antigen specificity. Sequencing used naive CXCR3+ CD8+ T cells from blood. As for subset: CD45RO-CCR7+CD27+CD95- naive CD8+ T cells expressing CXCR3 (TNR3+). These receptors were obtained from a human donor in good health. Some clones in this sample may be carry-over from other donors' samples.

The chain links TRBV20-1 to TRBJ1-1. Germline V CDR1 and CDR2: DFQATT, SNEGSKA (reference sequence). The CDR3 length is 13 residues. CDR3 region: CSASISEATEAFF.

The chain has TRBV20-1 and TRBJ2-5; checking the TCRdb D call of TRBD1 is not possible without DNA. CDR1 DFQATT and CDR2 SNEGSKA come from the germline V gene (reference sequence). The CDR3 contains 18 residues. This CDR3 reads CSAPLTGAGGGFKGTQYF.

The V gene is TRBV7-9, the J gene TRBJ2-5. The CDR3 has 12 amino acids. The germline V gene has CDR1 SEHNR and CDR2 FQNEAQ (reference sequence). CDR3 protein: CASSRIQETQYF.

The chain employs TRBV5-1 and TRBJ2-1; TCRdb's D gene call, TRBD1, goes unchecked for lack of DNA. CDR1 and CDR2 (germline): SGHRS, YFSETQ. This CDR3 region has 16 residues. The CDR3: CASSPISGSSYNEQFF.

The J gene is TRBJ2-6, the V gene TRBV5-1. From germline, CDR1 is SGHRS and CDR2 YFSETQ. The CDR3 consists of 18 residues. The chain's CDR3 is CASSFTPALASGANVLTF.

CDR3 in amino acids: CASSQGLWRAENTEAFF. The chain employs TRBV4-1 and TRBJ1-1. CDR1 is MGHRA, CDR2 YSYEKL, per germline. The CDR3 loop spans 17 amino acids.

The chain combines TRBV11-1 with TRBJ2-7; lacking DNA, the TRBD1 call made by TCRdb goes unchecked. The CDR3 spans 16 residues. Germline lookup yields CDR1 SGHAT and CDR2 FQDESV (reference sequence). CDR3 residues: CASSLALGARIYEQYF.

The CDR3 loop reads CASSYSSDIRNQPQHF. The chain uses TRBV6-6 and TRBJ1-5. The length of the CDR3 is 16 residues. The germline V gene encodes CDR1 MNHNY and CDR2 SVGAGI (reference sequence).

The J gene is TRBJ2-1, the V gene TRBV20-1; TCRdb indicates TRBD1, and absent DNA this call remains unverified. CDR3 length: 14 amino acids. The V gene's germline CDR1 is DFQATT and CDR2 SNEGSKA (reference sequence). The CDR3 reads CSARDLTGGNEQFF.

The V gene is TRBV12-3 or TRBV12-4, the J gene TRBJ1-1; the D call from TCRdb, TRBD1, cannot be confirmed without DNA. The CDR3 spans 14 residues. The chain's CDR3 is CASSSPPGDTEAFF.

V and J are TRBV12-3 or TRBV12-4 and TRBJ2-7. The CDR3 has 12 residues. CDR3 in amino acids: CASSADEDEQYF.

The chain is built from TRBV14 and TRBJ2-3; checking the TCRdb D call of TRBD2 is not possible without DNA. Germline V gene data show CDR1 as SGHDN and CDR2 as FVKESK. The length of the CDR3 is 18 residues. CDR3: CASSHNPPGLDGTDTQYF.

The chain employs TRBV5-1 and TRBJ1-5; the D call of TRBD1 rests on TCRdb alone, since no DNA is present to check it. The germline V gene has CDR1 SGHRS and CDR2 YFSETQ. The CDR3 length is 16 residues. The CDR3 loop reads CASSLGPGEGHQPQHF.

The genes are TRBV6-6 and TRBJ2-5; as DNA is missing, the TRBD1 call by TCRdb cannot be tested. Looked up from germline, CDR1 is MNHNY and CDR2 is SVGAGI (reference sequence). This CDR3 comprises 14 residues. The CDR3 is CASSSLGGMETQYF.

The chain combines TRBV2 with TRBJ1-2; the TRBD1 assignment by TCRdb is unverifiable without DNA. CDR1 SNHLY and CDR2 FYNNEI come from the germline V gene. CDR3 length equals 12 residues. CDR3 amino acids: CASEGGTYGYTF.

This chain links TRBV15 with TRBJ2-1; TCRdb reports TRBD2, a call that lacks DNA to check it against. The CDR3 spans 16 residues. Looked up from germline, CDR1 is LNHNV and CDR2 is YYDKDF (reference sequence). CDR3 loop: CATSREGGGLANEQFF.

The chain employs TRBV7-3 and TRBJ1-1; TCRdb's assignment of TRBD1 cannot be checked, as there is no DNA. The germline CDR1 and CDR2 sequences are SGHTA and FQGTGA. This CDR3 comprises 14 residues. CDR3 loop: CASSLSGANTEAFF.

The gene calls are TRBV20-1 and TRBJ1-2. The CDR3 is made up of 15 amino acids. Per germline, CDR1 DFQATT and CDR2 SNEGSKA (reference sequence). CDR3 sequence: CSARDTREDSYGYTF.

The V and J genes are TRBV7-2 and TRBJ2-2. The CDR3 length is 14 residues. CDR1 and CDR2 (germline): SGHTA, FQGNSA. The CDR3 spells CASSFGVRTGELFF. Variable domain in full (rest from reference TRBV7-2 and TRBJ2-2): GAGVSQSPSNKVTEKGKDVELRCDPISGHTALYWYRQSLGQGLEFLIYFQGNSAPDKSGLPSDRFSAERTGGSVSTLTIQRTQQEDSAVYLCASSFGVRTGELFFGEGSRLTVL.

This chain joins TRBV7-2 and TRBJ2-3; with no DNA, the TCRdb D assignment of TRBD1 cannot be verified. Per germline, CDR1 SGHTA and CDR2 FQGNSA. The CDR3 length is 15 residues. The CDR3 region is CASSYSRGDTDTQYF.

This sequence joins TRBV7-9 and TRBJ1-1. The CDR3 loop spans 14 amino acids. Per the germline V gene, CDR1 is SEHNR and CDR2 is FQNEAQ (reference sequence). CDR3 sequence: CASSLTRVATEAFF. Full variable domain (rest looked up from reference TRBV7-9 and TRBJ1-1): DTGVSQNPRHKITKRGQNVTFRCDPISEHNRLYWYRQTLGQGPEFLTYFQNEAQLEKSRLLSDRFSAERPKGSFSTLEIQRTEQGDSAMYLCASSLTRVATEAFFGQGTRLTVV.

The rearrangement links TRBV7-8 to TRBJ2-1; without DNA, the TCRdb call of TRBD1 cannot be checked. This CDR3 contains 17 residues. Germline V gene lookup returns CDR1 SGHVS and CDR2 FQNEAQ. The CDR3 here is CASSLQGTPSSYNEQFF.